This passage covers 25 T cell receptor beta chains from one sample sequenced in a study of T cell responses to AZD1222 COVID-19 vaccine. Only in-frame clones appear in the TCRdb table, and some are missing; sequencing was by immunoSEQ multiplex PCR. Among roughly 85,000 clones listed, 86% were seen once. The source was peripheral blood, collected on day 0 of AZD1222 vaccination. These receptors all come from an adult in good health.

The genes are TRBV24-1 and TRBJ1-2, with D unclear. The V gene's germline CDR1 is KGHDR and CDR2 SFDVKD. The V end lost 1 base, the J end lost 6 bases, and 8 bases lay between the germline ends. CDR3 size: 13 residues. CDR3 nucleotide sequence: TGTGCCACCAGTGATTTTTTCCAGGATGGCTACACCTTC. As protein: CATSDFFQDGYTF.

This sequence joins TRBV19 and TRBJ1-1; TRBD1 agrees at 7 bases. The CDR3 consists of 15 residues. V shed 5 bases, J shed 0 bases, and the junction held 6 bases outside the gene matches. Germline assignment: CDR1 LNHDA and CDR2 SQIVND (reference sequence). The CDR3 region is CASSWGQLMNTEAFF. CDR3 DNA: TGTGCCAGTAGTTGGGGACAGCTTATGAACACTGAAGCTTTCTTT.

This chain connects TRBV19 to TRBJ1-2; the D gene is possibly TRBD1 (6 bases). The CDR3 extends over 13 amino acids. Germline V gene sequence: CDR1 LNHDA, CDR2 SQIVND (reference sequence). The V and J ends lost 8 bases and 4 bases respectively, with 14 bases between them. CDR3 coding DNA: TGTGCCAGTCGCCGCCGGGACACCTATGGCTACACCTTC. Encoded protein: CASRRRDTYGYTF. Full variable domain (missing parts from reference TRBV19 and TRBJ1-2): DGGITQSPKYLFRKEGQNVTLSCEQNLNHDAMYWYRQDPGQGLRLIYYSQIVNDFQKGDIAEGYSVSREKKESFPLTVTSAQKNPTAFYLCASRRRDTYGYTFGSGTRLTVV.

CDR3 protein: CSVPRPGHQSYGYTF. The CDR3 nucleotides are TGCAGCGTCCCCAGACCGGGACACCAATCCTATGGCTACACCTTC. V and J are TRBV29-1 and TRBJ1-2; D perhaps matches TRBD1 (6 bases). This CDR3 region has 15 residues. Germline V gene data show CDR1 as SQVTM and CDR2 as ANQGSEA. V was shortened by 6 bases and J by 4 bases, with 21 bases between the two germline ends.

The chain carries TRBV10-3 and TRBJ1-5, with D unresolved. CDR1 ENHRY and CDR2 SYGVKD come from the germline V gene. V gave up 4 bases and J gave up 2 bases, with 15 bases separating them. The CDR3 runs 16 residues. CDR3 nucleotides: TGTGCCATCAGTGGAGGTGGGTCCGGGGGCAATCAGCCCCAGCATTTT. This codes for CAISGGGSGGNQPQHF.

V usage is TRBV6-5 and J usage is TRBJ2-7; TRBD2 aligns across 7 bases. Looked up from germline, CDR1 is MNHEY and CDR2 is SVGAGI. The CDR3 has 15 amino acids. V shed 0 bases, J shed 6 bases, and the junction held 8 bases outside the gene matches. For the CDR3, the DNA is TGTGCCAGCAGTTACTCGAATGGACTAGTAGGCGAGCAGTACTTC. Residues: CASSYSNGLVGEQYF.

The J gene is TRBJ1-3, the V gene TRBV5-6, with a tentative D call TRBD1 (6 bases). CDR1 is SGHDT, CDR2 YYEEEE, per germline. The CDR3 covers 18 residues. With 3 bases removed from V and 7 bases from J, the gap between germline ends came to 26 bases. The CDR3 loop is CASSWGPRQEISGNTIYF. DNA for the CDR3: TGTGCCAGCAGCTGGGGGCCGAGACAGGAGATTTCCGGGAACACCATATATTTT.

The rearrangement uses TRBV7-3 and TRBJ1-1, with 7 bases matching TRBD1. In germline, CDR1 is SGHTA, CDR2 FQGTGA. The CDR3 totals 20 residues. V was clipped by 1 base and J by 3 bases; unmatched bases: 20. The DNA for the CDR3 is TGTGCCAGCAGCTTAAAACCACGGGGGACAGCGGATCCTCTGGACACTGAAGCTTTCTTT. Amino acids: CASSLKPRGTADPLDTEAFF.

The chain combines TRBV19 with TRBJ1-1; 7 bases fit TRBD1. The junction had 10 bases not matched to a gene; V was cut back by 9 bases and J by 0 bases. Germline CDR1 LNHDA, CDR2 SQIVND (reference sequence). CDR3 length: 15 residues. In DNA, the CDR3 is TGTGCCAGCCAGAGGGGACAGACCATGAACACTGAAGCTTTCTTT. This translates into CASQRGQTMNTEAFF.

This clone was found a few times. This chain links TRBV29-1 with TRBJ2-1; the match to TRBD2 covers 16 bases. This CDR3 is 16 amino acids long. The trim removed 7 bases at V and 7 bases at J, leaving 10 bases unmatched. The germline CDR1 and CDR2 sequences are SQVTM and ANQGSEA. The CDR3 spells CSATGLAGGQGNEQFF. CDR3 sequence (DNA): TGCAGCGCAACGGGACTAGCGGGAGGGCAGGGGAATGAGCAGTTCTTC.

This chain links TRBV7-9 with TRBJ1-1, with D unclear. The CDR3 length is 13 residues. The germline CDR1 and CDR2 sequences are SEHNR and FQNEAQ (reference sequence). Trimming took off 2 bases at V and 1 base at J, with 5 bases between the two ends. The CDR3 reads CASSLSRNTEAFF. The CDR3 nucleotides are TGTGCCAGCAGCTTATCCCGGAACACTGAAGCTTTCTTT.

The gene calls are TRBV6-5 and TRBJ1-1; no reliable D call. V lost 0 bases and J lost 0, with 8 bases in between. Germline CDR1 MNHEY, CDR2 SVGAGI. This CDR3 has 15 amino acids. The CDR3 here is CASSYSVGVNTEAFF. The CDR3 DNA sequence: TGTGCCAGCAGTTACTCTGTCGGGGTGAACACTGAAGCTTTCTTT.

V usage is TRBV28 and J usage is TRBJ1-4; 8 bases are shared with TRBD1. Germline V gives CDR1 MDHEN, CDR2 SYDVKM. There are 15 residues in the CDR3. V was pared by 2 bases and J by 2 bases, with 1 base of the junction left unmatched. CDR3 loop: CASSLAGGTNEKLFF. The CDR3 bases are TGTGCCAGCAGTTTAGCAGGGGGCACTAATGAAAAACTGTTTTTT.

The chain has TRBV20-1 and TRBJ1-2; 7 nucleotides agree with TRBD1. Germline V CDR1 and CDR2: DFQATT, SNEGSKA (reference sequence). The CDR3 spans 11 residues. Losses at the gene ends were 5 bases for V and 6 bases for J; bases not matched to a gene: 3. The CDR3 is CSADRDNGYTF. The CDR3 nucleotides read TGCAGTGCTGACAGGGACAATGGCTACACCTTC.

This chain links TRBV7-8 with TRBJ2-7; D is undetermined. The germline V gene has CDR1 SGHVS and CDR2 FQNEAQ. The CDR3 covers 12 residues. Trimming stripped 8 bases from V and 4 bases from J, with 12 bases between. This CDR3 reads CASAGDLYEQYF. The CDR3 DNA reads TGTGCCAGCGCAGGTGACTTATACGAGCAGTACTTC.

This clone was found a few times. The sample contains more than one DNA sequence encoding this CDR3. This chain links TRBV4-1 with TRBJ2-2, with TRBD2 matching over 13 bases. Germline CDR1 reads MGHRA; CDR2 reads YSYEKL. The CDR3 sequence is 16 residues long. V lost 1 base to trimming and J lost 5 bases; unmatched junction nucleotides: 1. CDR3 region: CASSQGLAGGTGELFF. CDR3 nucleotides: TGCGCCAGCAGCCAAGGACTAGCGGGGGGTACCGGGGAGCTGTTTTTT.

This chain links TRBV18 with TRBJ2-1, with no clear D. Trimming pared 4 bases from V and 7 bases from J, leaving 8 bases between. CDR3 size: 12 residues. Germline assignment: CDR1 KGHSH and CDR2 LQKENI. The CDR3 sequence: CASSRAENEQFF. CDR3 bases: TGTGCCAGCTCACGGGCGGAGAATGAGCAGTTCTTC.

J is TRBJ1-6 and V is TRBV4-3; the D is unclear. The CDR3 loop spans 16 amino acids. The V end was cut by 0 bases, the J end by 9 bases, with 15 bases between. Germline V gives CDR1 LGHNA, CDR2 YSLEER. In DNA form, the CDR3 reads TGCGCCAGCAGCCAAGATCCGCCAGGCCATGGTTCACCCCTCCACTTT. This encodes CASSQDPPGHGSPLHF.

For the CDR3, the DNA is TGTGCCAGCAGCTTCTCCGGACAGGGCTATGGCTACACCTTC. It translates to CASSFSGQGYGYTF. V and J are TRBV5-4 and TRBJ1-2, with 8 bases aligning to TRBD1. CDR3 length: 14 amino acids. Trimming took 2 bases from V and 4 from J; bases not matched to a gene: 4. The germline V gene encodes CDR1 SGHNT and CDR2 YYREEE (reference sequence).

This chain uses TRBV18 with TRBJ2-7; TRBD1 matches at 10 bases. CDR1 is KGHSH and CDR2 is LQKENI in the germline V gene. The CDR3 is 16 amino acids. V trimming: 3 bases; J trimming: 3 bases; junction bases outside the gene matches: 8. The CDR3 loop reads CASSPLYGTGDYEQYF. In DNA, the CDR3 is TGTGCCAGCTCACCGCTCTACGGGACAGGGGACTACGAGCAGTACTTC. Using reference TRBV18 and TRBJ2-7 for the parts outside the CDR3, the full variable domain is NAGVMQNPRHLVRRRGQEARLRCSPMKGHSHVYWYRQLPEEGLKFMVYLQKENIIDESGMPKERFSAEFPKEGPSILRIQQVVRGDSAAYFCASSPLYGTGDYEQYFGPGTRLTVT.

The V and J genes are TRBV4-2 and TRBJ2-3; D gene unclear. V was trimmed by 0 bases and J by 0 bases, leaving 10 bases between them. The CDR3 is made up of 16 amino acids. The germline V gene has CDR1 LGHNA and CDR2 YNFKEQ. The CDR3 coding sequence is TGTGCCAGCAGCCAAGAGTTTAGCCGAAGCACAGATACGCAGTATTTT. Its translation is CASSQEFSRSTDTQYF.

This rearrangement joins TRBV12-3 or TRBV12-4 to TRBJ2-7, with D uncertain. V was cut by 3 bases and J by 9 bases, with 12 bases left in between. CDR3 size: 12 residues. CDR3 sequence (DNA): TGTGCCAGCAGTTTGCTTGAGACGGTGCAGTACTTC. Its translation: CASSLLETVQYF.

There are a few counts of this clone. The chain is built from TRBV19 and TRBJ2-5; 12 bases are shared with TRBD2. Germline lookup yields CDR1 LNHDA and CDR2 SQIVND (reference sequence). The CDR3 is made up of 14 amino acids. Trimming took 6 bases from V and 6 from J; bases not matched to a gene: 5. CDR3 sequence reads: CASSSGLAGQTQYF. The CDR3 DNA reads TGTGCCAGTAGCTCCGGACTAGCGGGACAGACCCAGTACTTC. The entire variable domain, with the rest obtained from reference TRBV19 and TRBJ2-5, is as follows: DGGITQSPKYLFRKEGQNVTLSCEQNLNHDAMYWYRQDPGQGLRLIYYSQIVNDFQKGDIAEGYSVSREKKESFPLTVTSAQKNPTAFYLCASSSGLAGQTQYFGPGTRLLVL.

The rearrangement uses TRBV6-5 and TRBJ2-7; 9 nucleotides line up with TRBD1. The V gene's germline CDR1 is MNHEY and CDR2 SVGAGI. The CDR3 covers 14 residues. The ends lost 5 bases at V and 2 bases at J; junction bases unmatched: 4. For the CDR3, the DNA is TGTGCCAGCAGTCACCGGGACAGGGCCTACGAGCAGTACTTC. Residues: CASSHRDRAYEQYF.

The rearrangement links TRBV2 to TRBJ1-5; D not certain. Germline V gives CDR1 SNHLY, CDR2 FYNNEI. The CDR3 sequence is 13 residues long. Trimming cost V 6 bases and J 4 bases, with 10 bases left between them. CDR3 region: CASRGWENQPQHF. For the CDR3, the DNA is TGTGCCAGCAGAGGGTGGGAGAATCAGCCCCAGCATTTT.